The 26 T cell receptor beta chains listed next were all sequenced from one sample in a study of T cell repertoires in cytomegalovirus infection. TCRdb reanalysed the reads using MiXCR and keeps one entry per CDR3 protein. The data show nearly 550,000 distinct CDR3 sequences, approximately 16% seen once. The sequencing input was CD8+ T cells from PBMCs. The receptors shown here come from a human donor in good health (CMV status not recorded). Some clones in this sample may be carry-over from other donors' samples.

The chain combines TRBV5-1 with TRBJ2-1; 9 bases fit TRBD1. The CDR3 is 12 residues long. Looked up from germline, CDR1 is SGHRS and CDR2 is YFSETQ. The V gene end was trimmed by 4 bases and the J gene end by 11 bases; junction bases not matched to a gene: 4. As DNA, the CDR3 is TGCGCCAGCAGCCCTGGGACAGGGAAGCAGTTCTTC. Translated, it gives CASSPGTGKQFF.

This clonotype was detected ten times or more. The rearrangement links TRBV4-1 to TRBJ2-5, with D perhaps given as TRBD1 or TRBD2 (5 bases each). V was trimmed by 1 base and J by 2 bases, leaving 8 bases between them. The germline V gene encodes CDR1 MGHRA and CDR2 YSYEKL. The CDR3 consists of 14 residues. CDR3 sequence: CASSQVGGQETQYF. The CDR3 DNA follows: TGCGCCAGCAGCCAAGTTGGGGGTCAAGAGACCCAGTACTTC.

The chain is built from TRBV11-2 and TRBJ1-6; 12 nucleotides align to TRBD1. Germline-derived CDR1 and CDR2 are SGHAT and FQNNGV. Trimming cost V 6 bases and J 5 bases; bases outside gene matches: 14. The CDR3 spans 19 residues. The CDR3 nucleotides are TGTGCCAGCAGGATGTGGGGGACAGGGGGCGAATTAGATAATTCACCCCTCCACTTT. Its protein product is CASRMWGTGGELDNSPLHF.

Turning to this clonotype: A read error may produce the germline difference seen at one junction end. V usage is TRBV11-2 and J usage is TRBJ2-5, with 9 nucleotides matching TRBD2. Germline-derived CDR1 and CDR2 are SGHAT and FQNNGV. CDR3 length: 13 residues. The CDR3 loop is CASSLVSLAGSNF. CDR3 in DNA: TGTGCCAGCAGCTTAGTCTCACTAGCGGGTTCAAACTTC.

This clonotype was counted at least ten times. The V and J genes are TRBV28 and TRBJ2-1, with D unclear. Per the germline V gene, CDR1 is MDHEN and CDR2 is SYDVKM. Trimming shortened V by 3 bases and J by 7 bases, and 7 bases separated the two germline ends. This CDR3 comprises 12 residues. The CDR3 sequence is CASSFDGNEQFF. The DNA for the CDR3 is TGTGCCAGCAGTTTCGATGGGAATGAGCAGTTCTTC.

The rearrangement joins TRBV2 to TRBJ1-5; D is uncertain. Trimming shortened V by 2 bases and J by 7 bases, and 12 bases separated the two germline ends. The length of the CDR3 is 14 residues. Germline-derived CDR1 and CDR2 are SNHLY and FYNNEI. CDR3: CASSESRLGQPQHF. CDR3 nucleotide sequence: TGTGCCAGCAGTGAATCAAGGTTGGGGCAGCCCCAGCATTTT.

At least ten counts were recorded for this clonotype. The chain employs TRBV6-1 and TRBJ1-5; D might be TRBD1 (5 bases). Germline V CDR1 and CDR2: MNHNS, SASEGT. The CDR3 loop spans 16 amino acids. The V end was cut by 3 bases, the J end by 0 bases, with 12 bases between. The CDR3 nucleotides are TGTGCCAGCAGTGATCGGGGGGAGTATAGCAATCAGCCCCAGCATTTT. This sequence encodes CASSDRGEYSNQPQHF.

This clonotype has ten or more counts. This sequence joins TRBV11-2 and TRBJ1-2, with D hard to call. The CDR3 has 13 residues. Trimming shortened V by 5 bases and J by 0 bases, and 7 bases separated the two germline ends. Germline CDR1 and CDR2: SGHAT and FQNNGV. This chain's CDR3 is CASSVSTNYGYTF. CDR3 sequence (DNA): TGTGCCAGCAGCGTTAGTACTAACTATGGCTACACCTTC. Full variable domain (missing parts from reference TRBV11-2 and TRBJ1-2): EAGVAQSPRYKIIEKRQSVAFWCNPISGHATLYWYQQILGQGPKLLIQFQNNGVVDDSQLPKDRFSAERLKGVDSTLKIQPAKLEDSAVYLCASSVSTNYGYTFGSGTRLTVV.

The chain uses TRBV5-5 and TRBJ2-3; D is unresolved. V was cut by 2 bases and J by 0 bases, with 16 bases left in between. Germline-derived CDR1 and CDR2 are SGHKS and YYEKEE (reference sequence). The CDR3 totals 17 residues. Written as DNA, the CDR3 is TGTGCCAGCAGCTTTAAGTTTCCGAGAACTAGCACAGATACGCAGTATTTT. Its translation: CASSFKFPRTSTDTQYF.

The chain links TRBV3-1 to TRBJ2-1, with D perhaps matching TRBD1 (6 bases). Germline V gene lookup returns CDR1 LGHDT and CDR2 YNNKEL (reference sequence). The length of the CDR3 is 18 residues. Trimming pared 0 bases from V and 4 bases from J, leaving 19 bases between. As DNA, the CDR3 is TGTGCCAGCAGCCAAGATTTAGACCCCAGGGGCGTTTACAATGAGCAGTTCTTC. Translation gives CASSQDLDPRGVYNEQFF.

This sequence joins TRBV29-1 and TRBJ2-7; TRBD2 matches at 7 bases. The CDR3 runs to 13 residues. In germline, CDR1 is SQVTM, CDR2 ANQGSEA. The V gene end was trimmed by 7 bases and the J gene end by 4 bases; junction bases not matched to a gene: 10. CDR3 amino acids: CSATAGVGYEQYF. The CDR3 coding sequence is TGCAGCGCCACGGCGGGGGTGGGATACGAGCAGTACTTC.

In its sample, this clonotype was seen many times. This sequence joins TRBV7-8 and TRBJ2-1; no firm D call. V lost 1 base to trimming and J lost 0 bases, with 10 bases between them. Germline V gene data show CDR1 as SGHVS and CDR2 as FQNEAQ. This CDR3 is built from 16 residues. The CDR3 bases are TGTGCCAGCAGCTTAGTTCCAGGAAACTCCTACAATGAGCAGTTCTTC. Translated: CASSLVPGNSYNEQFF.

Details on this clonotype: Being one base from a much bigger clone, this may be a read error. J is TRBJ2-2 and V is TRBV6-8, with D perhaps matching TRBD2 (5 bases). CDR1 MNHGY and CDR2 SAAAGT come from the germline V gene. The CDR3 is 15 residues long. The CDR3 sequence: CASSYQRSNTGVLFF. In DNA form, the CDR3 reads TGTGCCAGCAGTTACCAGAGGTCGAACACCGGGGTGCTGTTTTTT.

The chain employs TRBV5-1 and TRBJ2-7, with 13 bases fitting TRBD2. The V and J ends lost 5 bases and 6 bases, in that order; junction bases with no gene match: 8. Germline V gene data show CDR1 as SGHRS and CDR2 as YFSETQ. CDR3 length equals 15 residues. CDR3 residues: CASRPTSGRASEQYF. For the CDR3, the DNA is TGCGCCAGCAGACCTACTAGCGGGAGGGCGTCCGAGCAGTACTTC.

The chain joins TRBV6-5 to TRBJ2-3; possibly TRBD2 for D (5 bases). The CDR3 runs to 15 residues. Germline V gene data show CDR1 as MNHEY and CDR2 as SVGAGI. Trimming left V 2 bases short and J 2 bases short, with 11 bases between. Written as DNA, the CDR3 is TGTGCCAGCAGTTACGAGAGGGCTACCACAGATACGCAGTATTTT. As protein: CASSYERATTDTQYF.

This clonotype occurred many times. The chain joins TRBV4-1 to TRBJ2-2; D gene unclear. V lost 4 bases and J lost 1, with 10 bases in between. Germline-derived CDR1 and CDR2 are MGHRA and YSYEKL. The CDR3 length is 15 residues. DNA of the CDR3: TGCGCCAGCAGCCGGACGGTCGGGAACACCGGGGAGCTGTTTTTT. Protein product: CASSRTVGNTGELFF.

Concerning this clonotype: The CDR3 end shows no conserved phenylalanine or tryptophan, and so a read error is likely. The rearrangement joins TRBV27 to TRBJ2-5, with D possibly called TRBD1 or TRBD2 (5 bases each). Germline CDR1 is MNHEY and CDR2 is SMNVEV (reference sequence). With 3 bases removed from V and 1 base from J, the gap between germline ends came to 9 bases. CDR3 size: 14 residues. The CDR3 DNA reads TGTGCCAGCAGTTTCCTCGGGACCCAAGAGACCCAGTACTTA. It yields the protein CASSFLGTQETQYL.

The CDR3 sequence is CASSHVDRGRTEAFF. The CDR3 nucleotides are TGCGCCAGCAGCCATGTGGACAGGGGGAGGACTGAAGCTTTCTTT. The J gene is TRBJ1-1, the V gene TRBV4-1; 10 nucleotides line up with TRBD1. With 3 bases clipped from V and 5 bases from J, the junction kept 6 bases outside the gene matches. This CDR3 region has 15 residues. CDR1 and CDR2 (germline): MGHRA, YSYEKL.

At least ten counts were recorded for this clonotype. V is TRBV29-1 and J is TRBJ2-3; no clear D. Germline V gene data show CDR1 as SQVTM and CDR2 as ANQGSEA. The ends were cut back, 5 bases at V and 6 bases at J, with 18 bases in the middle. The CDR3 is 14 amino acids. The CDR3 DNA sequence: TGCAGCGTTAGACTGGCCCGGGCCAGGGATACGCAGTATTTT. Residues: CSVRLARARDTQYF.

This clonotype has ten or more counts. This chain links TRBV27 with TRBJ1-1; D is possibly TRBD1 (5 bases). Per germline, CDR1 MNHEY and CDR2 SMNVEV (reference sequence). The CDR3 is 14 amino acids. The V end was cut by 4 bases, the J end by 1 base, with 10 bases between. The CDR3 region has the DNA TGTGCCAGCAGTTCCCTAACAGGGAACACTGAAGCTTTCTTT. Its translation is CASSSLTGNTEAFF.

This clonotype has a handful of counts. This chain uses TRBV4-1 with TRBJ1-4; a possible D gene is TRBD1 (5 bases). Germline V CDR1 and CDR2: MGHRA, YSYEKL. The CDR3 is made up of 14 amino acids. Trimming cost V 0 bases and J 12 bases, with 14 bases left between them. CDR3 residues: CASSQDRRGEELFF. The CDR3, as DNA: TGCGCCAGCAGCCAAGATCGCAGAGGGGAGGAACTGTTTTTT.

By share, this clonotype counts as medium-sized. The rearrangement joins TRBV3-1 to TRBJ2-1, with no clear D. Per germline, CDR1 LGHDT and CDR2 YNNKEL (reference sequence). Trimming cost V 5 bases and J 6 bases, with 17 bases left between them. The CDR3 has 15 amino acids. The CDR3 reads CASSYPGPPPNEQFF. In DNA form, the CDR3 reads TGTGCCAGCAGCTACCCGGGTCCCCCCCCCAATGAGCAGTTCTTC.

This clonotype has at least ten counts. The chain recombines TRBV6-2 or TRBV6-3 with TRBJ2-5; 12 bases fit TRBD2. CDR1 and CDR2 from the germline V gene are MNHEY and SVGEGT. CDR3 length equals 14 residues. V was clipped by 7 bases and J by 2 bases; unmatched bases: 2. CDR3 nucleotides: TGTGCCAGCACCCTAGCGGGGGGGCAAGAGACCCAGTACTTC. Translating gives CASTLAGGQETQYF.

This clonotype was detected ten times or more. This chain joins TRBV5-5 and TRBJ1-4; TRBD1 is a possible D gene (5 bases). Per germline, CDR1 SGHKS and CDR2 YYEKEE (reference sequence). CDR3 size: 17 residues. V lost 4 bases, J lost 0 bases, and 16 bases lay in between. CDR3 sequence: CASSQTGRLATNEKLFF. The DNA for the CDR3 is TGTGCCAGCAGCCAAACGGGACGCCTCGCAACTAATGAAAAACTGTTTTTT. Filled out from reference TRBV5-5 and TRBJ1-4, the complete variable domain reads DAGVTQSPTHLIKTRGQQVTLRCSPISGHKSVSWYQQVLGQGPQFIFQYYEKEERGRGNFPDRFSARQFPNYSSELNVNALLLGDSALYLCASSQTGRLATNEKLFFGSGTQLSVL.

The rearrangement uses TRBV24-1 and TRBJ2-5; D is undetermined. Germline CDR1 KGHDR, CDR2 SFDVKD. Deletions cut 3 bases from V and 5 bases from J, with 9 bases between. CDR3 length: 13 amino acids. CDR3 loop: CATSDPGTETQYF. In DNA form, the CDR3 reads TGTGCCACCAGTGATCCCGGCACGGAGACCCAGTACTTC.

V usage is TRBV2 and J usage is TRBJ2-7; perhaps TRBD1 as D (6 bases). This CDR3 comprises 11 residues. Trimming left V 10 bases short and J 6 bases short, with 13 bases between. The V gene's germline CDR1 is SNHLY and CDR2 FYNNEI. The DNA of the CDR3 is TGTGCCACCTTACAGGGAACCGAGCAGTACTTC. Encoded protein: CATLQGTEQYF.